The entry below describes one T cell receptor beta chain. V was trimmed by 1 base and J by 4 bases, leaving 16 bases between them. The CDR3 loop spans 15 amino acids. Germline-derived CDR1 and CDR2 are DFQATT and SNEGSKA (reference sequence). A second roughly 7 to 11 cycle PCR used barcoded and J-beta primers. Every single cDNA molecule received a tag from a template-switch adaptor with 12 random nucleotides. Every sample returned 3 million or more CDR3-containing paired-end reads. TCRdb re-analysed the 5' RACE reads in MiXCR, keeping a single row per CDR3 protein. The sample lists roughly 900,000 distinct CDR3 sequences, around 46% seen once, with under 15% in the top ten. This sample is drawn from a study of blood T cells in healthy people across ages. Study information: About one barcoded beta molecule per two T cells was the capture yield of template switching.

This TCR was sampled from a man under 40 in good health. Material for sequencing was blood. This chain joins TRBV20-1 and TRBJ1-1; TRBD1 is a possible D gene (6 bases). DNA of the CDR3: TGCAGTGCTAGAGTTCAGGCAGGGGTGACCACTGAAGCTTTCTTT. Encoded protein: CSARVQAGVTTEAFF.